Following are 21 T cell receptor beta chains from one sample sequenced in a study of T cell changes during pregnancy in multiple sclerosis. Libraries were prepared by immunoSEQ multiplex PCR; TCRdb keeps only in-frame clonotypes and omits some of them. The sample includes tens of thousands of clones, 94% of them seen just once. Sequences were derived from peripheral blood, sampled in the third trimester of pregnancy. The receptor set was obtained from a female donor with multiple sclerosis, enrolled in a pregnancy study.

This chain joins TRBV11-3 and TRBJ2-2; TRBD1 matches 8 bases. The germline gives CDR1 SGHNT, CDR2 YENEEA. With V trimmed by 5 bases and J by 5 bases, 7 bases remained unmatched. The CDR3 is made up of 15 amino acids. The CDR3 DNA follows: TGTGCCAGCAGCCCCGGACAGGGCAGGACCGGGGAGCTGTTTTTT. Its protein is CASSPGQGRTGELFF.

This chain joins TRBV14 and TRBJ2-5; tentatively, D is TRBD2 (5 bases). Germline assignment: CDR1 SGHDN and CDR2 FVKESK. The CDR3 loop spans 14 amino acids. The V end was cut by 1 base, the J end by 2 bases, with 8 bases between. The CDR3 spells CASSQARGQETQYF. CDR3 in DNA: TGTGCCAGCAGCCAAGCCAGAGGGCAAGAGACCCAGTACTTC.

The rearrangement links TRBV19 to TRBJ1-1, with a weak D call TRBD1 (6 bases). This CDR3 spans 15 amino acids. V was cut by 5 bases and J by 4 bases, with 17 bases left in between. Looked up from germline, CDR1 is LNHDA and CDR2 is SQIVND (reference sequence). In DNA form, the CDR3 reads TGTGCCAGTAGTGACCCTCAGGGGAAGGCCACTGAAGCTTTCTTT. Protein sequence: CASSDPQGKATEAFF.

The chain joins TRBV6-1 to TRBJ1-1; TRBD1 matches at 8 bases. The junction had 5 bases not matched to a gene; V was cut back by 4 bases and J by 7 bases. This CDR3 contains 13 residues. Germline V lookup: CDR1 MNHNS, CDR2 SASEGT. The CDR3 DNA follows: TGTGCCAGCAGTGTGACAGGGGAGGTTGAAGCTTTCTTT. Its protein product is CASSVTGEVEAFF.

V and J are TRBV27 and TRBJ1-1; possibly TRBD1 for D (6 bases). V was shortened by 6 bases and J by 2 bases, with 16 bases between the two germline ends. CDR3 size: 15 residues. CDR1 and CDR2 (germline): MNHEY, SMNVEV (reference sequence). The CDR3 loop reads CASSPSLRGNTEAFF. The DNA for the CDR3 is TGTGCCAGCAGCCCCTCCCTCAGGGGAAACACTGAAGCTTTCTTT.

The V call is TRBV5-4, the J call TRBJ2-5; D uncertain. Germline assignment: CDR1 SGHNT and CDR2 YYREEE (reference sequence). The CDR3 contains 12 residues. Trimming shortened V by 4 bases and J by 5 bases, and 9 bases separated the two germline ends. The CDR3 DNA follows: TGTGCCAGCAGCCCAAGCTCTGAGACCCAGTACTTC. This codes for CASSPSSETQYF.

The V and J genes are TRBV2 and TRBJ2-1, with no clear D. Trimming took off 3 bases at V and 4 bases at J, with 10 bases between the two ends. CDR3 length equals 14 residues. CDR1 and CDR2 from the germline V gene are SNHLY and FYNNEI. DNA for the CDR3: TGTGCCAGCAGTGATTCGTCCGTATACAATGAGCAGTTCTTC. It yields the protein CASSDSSVYNEQFF.

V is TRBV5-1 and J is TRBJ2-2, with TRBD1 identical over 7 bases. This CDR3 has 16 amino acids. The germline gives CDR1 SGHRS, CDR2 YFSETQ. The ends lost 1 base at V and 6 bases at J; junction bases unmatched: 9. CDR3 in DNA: TGCGCCAGCAGCTTGTTAGGGGGCGATTTTGCCGGGGAGCTGTTTTTT. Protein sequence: CASSLLGGDFAGELFF.

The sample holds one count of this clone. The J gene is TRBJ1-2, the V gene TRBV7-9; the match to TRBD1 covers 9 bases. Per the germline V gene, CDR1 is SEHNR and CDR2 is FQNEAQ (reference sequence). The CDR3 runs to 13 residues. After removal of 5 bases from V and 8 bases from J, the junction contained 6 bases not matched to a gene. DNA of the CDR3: TGTGCCAGCAGCCTAGGACAGGGGAACGGCTACACCTTC. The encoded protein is CASSLGQGNGYTF.

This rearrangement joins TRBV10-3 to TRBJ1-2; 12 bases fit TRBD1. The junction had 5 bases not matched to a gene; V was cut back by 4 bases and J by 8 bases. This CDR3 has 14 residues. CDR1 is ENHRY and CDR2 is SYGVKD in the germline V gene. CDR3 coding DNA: TGTGCCATCAGTGCCCGGGACAGGGGGCTCGGCTACACCTTC. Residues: CAISARDRGLGYTF.

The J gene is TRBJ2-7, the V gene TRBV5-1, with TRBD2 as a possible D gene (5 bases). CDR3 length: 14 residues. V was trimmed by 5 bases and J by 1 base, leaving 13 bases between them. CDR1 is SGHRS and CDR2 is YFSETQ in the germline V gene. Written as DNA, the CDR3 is TGCGCCAGCAGGCCACCGGGGAAATCCTACGAGCAGTACTTC. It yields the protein CASRPPGKSYEQYF.

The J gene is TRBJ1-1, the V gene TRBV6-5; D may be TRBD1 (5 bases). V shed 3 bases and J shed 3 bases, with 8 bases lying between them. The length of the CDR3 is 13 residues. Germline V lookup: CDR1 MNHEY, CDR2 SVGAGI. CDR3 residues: CASSYQGYTEAFF. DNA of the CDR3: TGTGCCAGCAGTTATCAGGGTTACACTGAAGCTTTCTTT.

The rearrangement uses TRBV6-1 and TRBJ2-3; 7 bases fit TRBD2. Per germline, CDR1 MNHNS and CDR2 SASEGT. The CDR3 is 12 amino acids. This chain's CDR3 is CASAGTTDTQYF. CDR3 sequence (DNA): TGTGCATCAGCGGGGACCACAGATACGCAGTATTTT.

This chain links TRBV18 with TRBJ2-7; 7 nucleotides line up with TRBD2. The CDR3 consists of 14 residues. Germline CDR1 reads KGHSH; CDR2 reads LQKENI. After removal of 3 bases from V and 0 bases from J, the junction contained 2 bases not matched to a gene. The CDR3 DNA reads TGTGCCAGCTCACCGACGGGAGGCTCCTACGAGCAGTACTTC. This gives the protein CASSPTGGSYEQYF.

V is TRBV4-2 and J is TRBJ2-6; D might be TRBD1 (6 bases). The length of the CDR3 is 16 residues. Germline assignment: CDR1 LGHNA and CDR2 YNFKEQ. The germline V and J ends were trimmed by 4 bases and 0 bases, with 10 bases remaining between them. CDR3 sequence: CASSPTGSSGANVLTF. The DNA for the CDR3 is TGTGCCAGCAGCCCTACAGGGAGCTCTGGGGCCAACGTCCTGACTTTC.

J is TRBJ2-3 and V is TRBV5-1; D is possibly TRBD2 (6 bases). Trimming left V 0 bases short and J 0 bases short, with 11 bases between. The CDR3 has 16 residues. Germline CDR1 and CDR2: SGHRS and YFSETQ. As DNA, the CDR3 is TGCGCCAGCAGCTTGGGTTGGAGGGATAGCACAGATACGCAGTATTTT. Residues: CASSLGWRDSTDTQYF.

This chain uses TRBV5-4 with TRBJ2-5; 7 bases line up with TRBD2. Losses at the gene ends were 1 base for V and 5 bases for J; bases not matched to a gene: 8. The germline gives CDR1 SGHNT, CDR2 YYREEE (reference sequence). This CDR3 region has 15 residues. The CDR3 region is CASSLMGGWGETQYF. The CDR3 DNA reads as TGTGCCAGCAGCTTGATGGGAGGGTGGGGTGAGACCCAGTACTTC.

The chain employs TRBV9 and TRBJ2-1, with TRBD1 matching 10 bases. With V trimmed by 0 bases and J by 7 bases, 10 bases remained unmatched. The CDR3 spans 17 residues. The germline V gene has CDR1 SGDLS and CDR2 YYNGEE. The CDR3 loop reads CASSVVPGTGVGNEQFF. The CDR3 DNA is TGTGCCAGCAGCGTAGTCCCCGGGACAGGGGTGGGAAATGAGCAGTTCTTC.

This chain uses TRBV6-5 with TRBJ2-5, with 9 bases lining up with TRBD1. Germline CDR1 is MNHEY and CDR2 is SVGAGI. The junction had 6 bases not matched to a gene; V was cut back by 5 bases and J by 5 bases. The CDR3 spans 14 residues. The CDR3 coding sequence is TGTGCCAGCAGTCATACAGGGGGCGCCGAGACCCAGTACTTC. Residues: CASSHTGGAETQYF.

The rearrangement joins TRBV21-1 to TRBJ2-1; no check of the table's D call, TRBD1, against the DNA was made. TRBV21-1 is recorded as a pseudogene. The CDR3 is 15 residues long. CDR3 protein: CASGILGTGDNEQFF. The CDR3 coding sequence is TGTGCCAGCGGCATCCTAGGGACAGGAGACAATGAGCAGTTCTTC.

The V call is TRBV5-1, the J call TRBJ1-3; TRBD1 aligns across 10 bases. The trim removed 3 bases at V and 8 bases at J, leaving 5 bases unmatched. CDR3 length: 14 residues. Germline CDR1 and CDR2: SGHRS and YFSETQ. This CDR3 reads CASSSGTGADTIYF. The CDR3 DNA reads TGCGCCAGCAGCTCTGGGACAGGGGCGGACACCATATATTTT.